The table lists the clone carrying this T cell receptor beta chain with a count of one. Germline assignment: CDR1 SGDLS and CDR2 YYNGEE. The CDR3 is 15 amino acids. V lost 1 base and J lost 8, with 13 bases in between. All enrollees were about 18 to 89 years old and from 25 or so US areas. In assigning cohorts, the study relied on participant-reported clinical history. In the 2 weeks before study entry, exposed participants met a COVID-19 case, which was PCR-confirmed or clinician-diagnosed. The source of the sample is a study of blood T cell repertoires in COVID-19. Data came from immunoSEQ multiplex PCR; TCRdb stores just in-frame clones and leaves some out. The table has roughly 250,000 clones, 75% to 90% seen once; the top ten hold about 1%.

Sequencing was done on a sample of PBMCs or T cells enriched from blood (not recorded which). The clonotype was recovered from a man in his fifties or sixties who had been exposed to COVID-19. V usage is TRBV9 and J usage is TRBJ1-6; D perhaps matches TRBD1 (6 bases). The CDR3: CASSVSGTSDSPLHF. The CDR3 nucleotides are TGTGCCAGCAGCGTAAGCGGGACAAGCGATTCACCCCTCCACTTT.